A single sample is the source of the 24 T cell receptor beta chains below, sequenced in a study of cytomegalovirus exposure and HLA in healthy donors. The PCR used 60 Vbeta and 13 Jbeta primers. Using immunoSEQ multiplex PCR, the repertoire was profiled, and TCRdb retains in-frame clones only, with some absent. The sample carries about 200,000 clones, 82% recorded once. Sequencing used PBMCs. These receptor sequences come from a woman between 50 and 59 years old in good health and CMV-seropositive.

The V and J genes are TRBV5-4 and TRBJ2-7; 9 bases map to TRBD1. J lost 3 bases, V lost 0 bases, and 4 bases had no gene match. The germline gives CDR1 SGHNT, CDR2 YYREEE (reference sequence). This CDR3 is 15 amino acids long. CDR3 coding DNA: TGTGCCAGCAGCTTGGCCGGGACAGGGTTCTACGAGCAGTACTTC. As protein: CASSLAGTGFYEQYF. Together with reference TRBV5-4 and TRBJ2-7, the CDR3 gives the full variable domain: ETGVTQSPTHLIKTRGQQVTLRCSSQSGHNTVSWYQQALGQGPQFIFQYYREEENGRGNFPPRFSGLQFPNYSSELNVNALELDDSALYLCASSLAGTGFYEQYFGPGTRLTVT.

The chain joins TRBV28 to TRBJ2-1, with D perhaps TRBD1 (6 bases). The CDR3 contains 13 residues. Per the germline V gene, CDR1 is MDHEN and CDR2 is SYDVKM. Trimming took 8 bases from V and 5 from J, leaving 13 bases between them. CDR3 nucleotide sequence: TGTGCCAGCGATACAGGGTTCGACAATGAGCAGTTCTTC. Translated: CASDTGFDNEQFF.

This rearrangement joins TRBV4-1 to TRBJ2-1, with no clear D. V gave up 0 bases and J gave up 8 bases, with 8 bases separating them. There are 13 residues in the CDR3. Germline CDR1 and CDR2: MGHRA and YSYEKL. CDR3 region: CASSQDALDEQFF. CDR3 bases: TGCGCCAGCAGCCAAGATGCCTTAGATGAGCAGTTCTTC.

V and J are TRBV5-4 and TRBJ1-3, with D possibly TRBD1 on 6 matching bases. Germline CDR1 reads SGHNT; CDR2 reads YYREEE (reference sequence). The CDR3 spans 12 residues. Deletions cut 4 bases from V and 4 bases from J, with 6 bases between. This CDR3 is CASSQGGNTIYF. CDR3 bases: TGTGCCAGCAGCCAGGGGGGAAACACCATATATTTT.

The V call is TRBV28, the J call TRBJ2-3, with a tentative D call TRBD2 (6 bases). Deletions cut 9 bases from V and 2 bases from J, with 12 bases between. CDR3 size: 13 residues. Germline-derived CDR1 and CDR2 are MDHEN and SYDVKM. CDR3 in amino acids: CARETSLTDTQYF. CDR3 coding DNA: TGTGCCAGGGAGACTAGTCTCACAGATACGCAGTATTTT. The full variable domain, rest sourced from reference TRBV28 and TRBJ2-3, is DVKVTQSSRYLVKRTGEKVFLECVQDMDHENMFWYRQDPGLGLRLIYFSYDVKMKEKGDIPEGYSVSREKKERFSLILESASTNQTSMYLCARETSLTDTQYFGPGTRLTVL.

This chain uses TRBV10-3 with TRBJ2-2, with TRBD1 identical over 8 bases. The CDR3 is made up of 15 amino acids. The junction had 8 bases not matched to a gene; V was cut back by 7 bases and J by 4 bases. Germline V gene sequence: CDR1 ENHRY, CDR2 SYGVKD. CDR3 residues: CAITPGQGFTGELFF. CDR3 nucleotides: TGTGCCATCACACCCGGACAGGGATTCACCGGGGAGCTGTTTTTT.

The chain combines TRBV23-1 with TRBJ2-7; 8 positions agree with TRBD2. TRBV23-1 has ORF status, its function being uncertain. The CDR3 runs 14 residues. The junction had 6 bases not matched to a gene; V was cut back by 6 bases and J by 2 bases. The CDR3 DNA is TGCGCCAGCAGCCCGGGAGGGCCTGCCTACGAGCAGTACTTC. As protein: CASSPGGPAYEQYF.

The chain has TRBV6-5 and TRBJ1-2; 10 bases map to TRBD1. V gave up 4 bases and J gave up 4 bases; unmatched junction bases: 6. CDR3 length equals 15 residues. Germline V gene lookup returns CDR1 MNHEY and CDR2 SVGAGI. The CDR3 spells CASSSRTGGIYGYTF. The CDR3 DNA follows: TGTGCCAGCAGTTCGAGGACAGGGGGGATCTATGGCTACACCTTC.

J is TRBJ1-6 and V is TRBV6-1; no clear D. This CDR3 contains 13 residues. V lost 6 bases and J 7 bases, leaving 10 bases between the germline ends. The germline gives CDR1 MNHNS, CDR2 SASEGT. The CDR3 here is CASSKLENSPLHF. The DNA for the CDR3 is TGTGCCAGCAGCAAATTAGAGAATTCACCCCTCCACTTT.

This clone appeared a few times. The genes are TRBV10-1 and TRBJ2-3; D gene unclear. Germline V lookup: CDR1 WNHNN, CDR2 SYGVQD (reference sequence). V was clipped by 8 bases and J by 0 bases, with 6 bases between them. CDR3 length: 12 amino acids. The CDR3 protein is CASGESTDTQYF. The CDR3, as DNA: TGCGCCAGCGGAGAAAGCACAGATACGCAGTATTTT.

In DNA form, the CDR3 reads TGTGCCAGCACAAAAGGGGGACAGGGGGTAAATGGCTACACCTTC. It yields the protein CASTKGGQGVNGYTF. This chain joins TRBV28 and TRBJ1-2; 11 bases agree with TRBD1. Looked up from germline, CDR1 is MDHEN and CDR2 is SYDVKM. J lost 6 bases, V lost 7 bases, and 10 bases had no gene match. This CDR3 spans 15 amino acids.

V usage is TRBV6-6 and J usage is TRBJ2-5; possibly TRBD2 for D (5 bases). The DNA matches TRBJ2-7 better at its end, which makes the J call doubtful. Germline CDR1 MNHNY, CDR2 SVGAGI (reference sequence). The length of the CDR3 is 12 residues. The CDR3 nucleotides are TGTGCCAGCAGTACGGGAATCTACGAGCAGTACTTC. This codes for CASSTGIYEQYF.

This clone has a handful of counts. Other DNA sequences in the same sample also yield this CDR3. The chain joins TRBV5-1 to TRBJ2-3; 7 nucleotides line up with TRBD2. From germline, CDR1 is SGHRS and CDR2 YFSETQ. The CDR3 covers 15 residues. V was pared by 0 bases and J by 2 bases, with 3 bases of the junction left unmatched. CDR3 coding DNA: TGCGCCAGCAGCTTGGGACTAGCCTCCACAGATACGCAGTATTTT. Protein product: CASSLGLASTDTQYF.

J is TRBJ1-6 and V is TRBV5-6, with 7 bases aligning to TRBD1. CDR1 and CDR2 from the germline V gene are SGHDT and YYEEEE. Trimming at V came to 2 bases and at J to 6 bases, leaving 11 bases not matched to a gene. The CDR3 has 17 amino acids. CDR3 sequence: CASSLLEGGNRNSPLHF. The DNA of the CDR3 is TGTGCCAGCAGCTTACTTGAAGGGGGCAATCGTAATTCACCCCTCCACTTT.

This clone was counted a single time. The rearrangement links TRBV7-3 to TRBJ2-6; 10 nucleotides agree with TRBD1. V dropped 4 bases and J dropped 1; count of bases not matched to a gene: 7. This CDR3 region has 18 residues. Germline lookup yields CDR1 SGHTA and CDR2 FQGTGA. CDR3 in amino acids: CASSSFDRGLSGANVLTF. The CDR3 DNA reads as TGTGCCAGCAGCTCCTTTGACAGGGGGCTATCTGGGGCCAACGTCCTGACTTTC.

V gene TRBV11-2 combines with J gene TRBJ2-3, with a weak D call TRBD1 (5 bases). Germline-derived CDR1 and CDR2 are SGHAT and FQNNGV. V lost 5 bases to trimming and J lost 5 bases, with 14 bases between them. The CDR3 is 14 residues long. CDR3 DNA sequence: TGTGCCAGCAGCCTAACTCAGGGAAAAGATACGCAGTATTTT. Translated: CASSLTQGKDTQYF.

The V and J genes are TRBV18 and TRBJ2-7, with D possibly matching TRBD1 (5 bases). Trimming took 6 bases from V and 0 from J, leaving 12 bases between them. The CDR3 consists of 14 residues. Germline CDR1 and CDR2: KGHSH and LQKENI. CDR3 sequence (DNA): TGTGCCAGCTCCGAGACAGCCAACTCCTACGAGCAGTACTTC. Protein: CASSETANSYEQYF.

J is TRBJ2-1 and V is TRBV10-2; 11 bases agree with TRBD2. The germline CDR1 and CDR2 sequences are WSHSY and SAAADI. The ends lost 1 base at V and 0 bases at J; junction bases unmatched: 5. The CDR3 loop spans 18 amino acids. As DNA, the CDR3 is TGCGCCAGCAGTGAGTGGCTAGCGGGAGGTCTCTCCTACAATGAGCAGTTCTTC. It yields the protein CASSEWLAGGLSYNEQFF.

The rearrangement links TRBV5-5 to TRBJ1-5; the D gene is possibly TRBD1 (5 bases). From germline, CDR1 is SGHKS and CDR2 YYEKEE (reference sequence). The V and J ends lost 4 bases and 7 bases respectively, with 15 bases between them. The CDR3 runs 14 residues. CDR3 bases: TGTGCCAGCAGCAATGACGGATGGGGCCAGCCCCAGCATTTT. Translation: CASSNDGWGQPQHF.

The chain combines TRBV2 with TRBJ1-4; D possibly corresponds to TRBD1 (5 bases). The germline V and J ends were trimmed by 10 bases and 10 bases, with 22 bases remaining between them. The CDR3 loop spans 14 amino acids. The V gene's germline CDR1 is SNHLY and CDR2 FYNNEI. Written as DNA, the CDR3 is TGTGCCACCAGGCAATCGGACGGGGGTGGAAAACTGTTTTTT. Amino acid sequence: CATRQSDGGGKLFF.

The chain links TRBV19 to TRBJ2-1, with TRBD1 identical over 10 bases. J lost 9 bases, V lost 7 bases, and 12 bases had no gene match. CDR3 size: 15 residues. Germline CDR1 is LNHDA and CDR2 is SQIVND (reference sequence). CDR3 DNA sequence: TGTGCCAGTATTAAGAGAGGGACAGGGGAAGGTGAGCAGTTCTTC. Protein product: CASIKRGTGEGEQFF.

The genes are TRBV19 and TRBJ2-2, with D possibly matching TRBD1 (7 bases). Trimming left V 5 bases short and J 5 bases short, with 18 bases between. The germline gives CDR1 LNHDA, CDR2 SQIVND (reference sequence). CDR3 length equals 16 residues. Here the CDR3 reads CASSLPTGRRTGELFF. DNA for the CDR3: TGTGCCAGTAGTCTCCCGACAGGGAGGAGAACCGGGGAGCTGTTTTTT.

This chain links TRBV29-1 with TRBJ2-3, with 7 nucleotides matching TRBD2. Germline V gives CDR1 SQVTM, CDR2 ANQGSEA. J gave up 4 bases and V 3 bases, and 1 base lay outside the gene matches. This CDR3 spans 12 amino acids. The CDR3 DNA follows: TGCAGCGTTGATCTAGCGGCAGATACGCAGTATTTT. As protein: CSVDLAADTQYF.

The chain recombines TRBV6-5 with TRBJ1-2; D call uncertain. V was shortened by 2 bases and J by 4 bases, with 17 bases between the two germline ends. The V gene's germline CDR1 is MNHEY and CDR2 SVGAGI. The CDR3 is 16 residues long. CDR3 nucleotide sequence: TGTGCCAGCAGTTACGGGTCCGGGAGGGCCCGCTATGGCTACACCTTC. It translates to CASSYGSGRARYGYTF.